What follows are 25 T cell receptor beta chains derived from one specimen sequenced in a study of blood T cell repertoires in COVID-19. Only in-frame clones appear in the TCRdb table, and some are missing; sequencing was by immunoSEQ multiplex PCR. The table includes under 95,000 clones, about 85% detected once. Input material: peripheral blood. The receptors come from a woman older than 75 with COVID-19, enrolled during active disease.

The chain employs TRBV30 and TRBJ2-3; 7 nucleotides agree with TRBD2. The J segment lost 2 bases and the V segment lost 0 bases, leaving 2 bases of the junction unmatched. The CDR3 extends over 14 amino acids. CDR1 and CDR2 from the germline V gene are GTSNPN and SVGIG (reference sequence). As DNA, the CDR3 is TGTGCCTGGAGTGTAGCGGGGTACACAGATACGCAGTATTTT. It is translated as CAWSVAGYTDTQYF.

The rearrangement uses TRBV7-3 and TRBJ2-2; D is perhaps TRBD2 (5 bases). This CDR3 is built from 15 residues. Germline V lookup: CDR1 SGHTA, CDR2 FQGTGA. The V gene lost 2 bases and the J gene lost 1 base, with 8 bases spanning the gap. This CDR3 reads CASSLRGLNTGELFF. CDR3 coding DNA: TGTGCCAGCAGCTTACGGGGTCTGAACACCGGGGAGCTGTTTTTT. Using reference TRBV7-3 and TRBJ2-2 for the parts outside the CDR3, the full variable domain is GAGVSQTPSNKVTEKGKYVELRCDPISGHTALYWYRQSLGQGPEFLIYFQGTGAADDSGLPNDRFFAVRPEGSVSTLKIQRTERGDSAVYLCASSLRGLNTGELFFGEGSRLTVL.

This chain links TRBV7-9 with TRBJ1-3; D gene ambiguous. The V and J ends lost 4 bases and 4 bases respectively, with 14 bases between them. This CDR3 has 15 residues. CDR1 is SEHNR and CDR2 is FQNEAQ in the germline V gene (reference sequence). CDR3 residues: CASSSPVLWGNTIYF. CDR3 coding DNA: TGTGCCAGCAGCTCTCCAGTCCTTTGGGGAAACACCATATATTTT. The full variable domain, in which reference TRBV7-9 and TRBJ1-3 provide the parts outside the CDR3, is DTGVSQNPRHKITKRGQNVTFRCDPISEHNRLYWYRQTLGQGPEFLTYFQNEAQLEKSRLLSDRFSAERPKGSFSTLEIQRTEQGDSAMYLCASSSPVLWGNTIYFGEGSWLTVV.

The chain links TRBV12-3 or TRBV12-4 to TRBJ1-2, with D perhaps TRBD1 (6 bases). The CDR3 contains 13 residues. The V and J ends lost 1 base and 9 bases respectively, with 12 bases between them. The CDR3 nucleotides are TGTGCCAGCAGTTTAGAACAGGGATTACGCTACACCTTC. This gives the protein CASSLEQGLRYTF.

This clone was seen once. V usage is TRBV7-2 and J usage is TRBJ1-6, with D uncertain. Trimming left V 2 bases short and J 3 bases short, with 5 bases between. The CDR3 length is 14 residues. CDR1 SGHTA and CDR2 FQGNSA come from the germline V gene. In DNA, the CDR3 is TGTGCCAGCAGCTTATCCAGCTATAATTCACCCCTCCACTTT. It codes for CASSLSSYNSPLHF.

In its sample, this clone was seen a few times. V is TRBV6-2 or TRBV6-3 and J is TRBJ2-2; TRBD2 might be the D (6 bases). V lost 2 bases and J 0 bases, leaving 13 bases between the germline ends. Germline CDR1 reads MNHEY; CDR2 reads SVGEGT. This CDR3 has 17 residues. Written as DNA, the CDR3 is TGTGCCAGCAGTTACACGGGACTCCACGCGAACACCGGGGAGCTGTTTTTT. This encodes CASSYTGLHANTGELFF.

The chain couples TRBV2 to TRBJ1-1; D is perhaps TRBD1 (5 bases). CDR3 size: 13 residues. Germline V lookup: CDR1 SNHLY, CDR2 FYNNEI. V lost 7 bases and J 0 bases, leaving 9 bases between the germline ends. This chain's CDR3 is CASTGGMNTEAFF. CDR3 DNA: TGTGCCAGCACTGGGGGGATGAACACTGAAGCTTTCTTT.

This rearrangement joins TRBV19 to TRBJ1-2; the D gene is possibly TRBD1 (5 bases). Between the trimmed V and J ends, which lost 5 bases and 4 bases, there was a span of 11 bases. Germline-derived CDR1 and CDR2 are LNHDA and SQIVND (reference sequence). The CDR3 spans 13 residues. The CDR3 loop is CASSPDTIYGYTF. DNA for the CDR3: TGTGCCAGTAGTCCGGACACTATCTATGGCTACACCTTC.

The chain joins TRBV5-8 to TRBJ2-7, with D perhaps TRBD2 (6 bases). The germline V gene encodes CDR1 SGHTS and CDR2 YDEGEE. The length of the CDR3 is 14 residues. The V and J ends lost 4 bases and 2 bases respectively, with 13 bases between them. CDR3 in amino acids: CASSRSPGAYEQYF. DNA of the CDR3: TGTGCCAGCAGCCGAAGCCCGGGAGCCTACGAGCAGTACTTC.

The chain recombines TRBV27 with TRBJ2-5; 9 positions match TRBD1. V trimming: 10 bases; J trimming: 0 bases; junction bases outside the gene matches: 9. The CDR3 sequence is 15 residues long. Per germline, CDR1 MNHEY and CDR2 SMNVEV (reference sequence). CDR3: CANNRRDRDQETQYF. The CDR3 coding sequence is TGTGCCAACAACCGCCGGGACAGGGACCAAGAGACCCAGTACTTC.

This clone was detected a few times. The rearrangement uses TRBV6-5 and TRBJ1-1; D possibly corresponds to TRBD1 (5 bases). The CDR3 has 15 amino acids. CDR1 and CDR2 from the germline V gene are MNHEY and SVGAGI. Trimming shortened V by 2 bases and J by 1 base, and 11 bases separated the two germline ends. As DNA, the CDR3 is TGTGCCAGCAGTTACATTTCAGGGTGGAACACTGAAGCTTTCTTT. This sequence encodes CASSYISGWNTEAFF.

The chain joins TRBV30 to TRBJ2-5; TRBD1 matches 7 bases. CDR3 length: 13 residues. V trimming: 0 bases; J trimming: 5 bases; junction bases outside the gene matches: 3. CDR1 is GTSNPN and CDR2 is SVGIG in the germline V gene (reference sequence). The CDR3 DNA is TGTGCCTGGAGTGTAGGGGGCCACGAGACCCAGTACTTC. Translation: CAWSVGGHETQYF.

V usage is TRBV15 and J usage is TRBJ2-7; tentative D call: TRBD1 (6 bases). The CDR3 totals 16 residues. Trimming shortened V by 0 bases and J by 4 bases, and 16 bases separated the two germline ends. Germline CDR1 and CDR2: LNHNV and YYDKDF (reference sequence). CDR3: CATSRDSRGDVYEQYF. The CDR3 nucleotides read TGTGCCACCAGCAGAGATTCCAGGGGCGACGTTTACGAGCAGTACTTC.

V usage is TRBV28 and J usage is TRBJ1-2; the match to TRBD1 covers 11 bases. Germline V lookup: CDR1 MDHEN, CDR2 SYDVKM. CDR3 length: 15 amino acids. V shed 5 bases and J 4 bases; nucleotides not matched to a gene: 6. The CDR3 region is CASSPGQGAVYGYTF. The CDR3 nucleotides read TGTGCCAGCAGTCCCGGACAGGGGGCTGTCTATGGCTACACCTTC.

The genes are TRBV28 and TRBJ2-3; D gene unclear. The V gene's germline CDR1 is MDHEN and CDR2 SYDVKM. This CDR3 is 12 amino acids long. Trimming pared 8 bases from V and 6 bases from J, leaving 12 bases between. The CDR3 sequence is CASYTHGDTQYF. CDR3 sequence (DNA): TGTGCCAGCTACACTCACGGGGATACGCAGTATTTT. The entire variable domain, with the rest obtained from reference TRBV28 and TRBJ2-3, is as follows: DVKVTQSSRYLVKRTGEKVFLECVQDMDHENMFWYRQDPGLGLRLIYFSYDVKMKEKGDIPEGYSVSREKKERFSLILESASTNQTSMYLCASYTHGDTQYFGPGTRLTVL.

The CDR3 coding sequence is TGTGCCAGCTCAAGGGACAGGTGGAACTATGGCTACACCTTC. Amino acids: CASSRDRWNYGYTF. The V call is TRBV18, the J call TRBJ1-2; 8 bases are shared with TRBD1. Germline V gene sequence: CDR1 KGHSH, CDR2 LQKENI. The CDR3 loop spans 14 amino acids. With V trimmed by 5 bases and J by 2 bases, 4 bases remained unmatched.

V usage is TRBV5-1 and J usage is TRBJ1-2; D not resolved. Germline V gene lookup returns CDR1 SGHRS and CDR2 YFSETQ. Trimming stripped 0 bases from V and 3 bases from J, with 6 bases between. The CDR3 contains 13 residues. The CDR3 sequence is CASSLGGYYGYTF. The DNA for the CDR3 is TGCGCCAGCAGCTTGGGCGGGTACTATGGCTACACCTTC. Together with reference TRBV5-1 and TRBJ1-2, the CDR3 gives the full variable domain: KAGVTQTPRYLIKTRGQQVTLSCSPISGHRSVSWYQQTPGQGLQFLFEYFSETQRNKGNFPGRFSGRQFSNSRSEMNVSTLELGDSALYLCASSLGGYYGYTFGSGTRLTVV.

This clone was found once. The chain couples TRBV29-1 to TRBJ2-3, with TRBD1 identical over 9 bases. Germline CDR1 reads SQVTM; CDR2 reads ANQGSEA. V lost 7 bases to trimming and J lost 4 bases; unmatched junction nucleotides: 6. The CDR3 runs 13 residues. CDR3 in DNA: TGCAGCGCTGACAGGGGGTGGGCAGATACGCAGTATTTT. Translating gives CSADRGWADTQYF.

This chain links TRBV7-2 with TRBJ1-4, with 7 bases identical to TRBD1. The trim removed 5 bases at V and 4 bases at J, leaving 10 bases unmatched. From germline, CDR1 is SGHTA and CDR2 FQGNSA. The CDR3 extends over 16 amino acids. CDR3 region: CASSVHPGGGNEKLFF. DNA of the CDR3: TGTGCCAGCAGCGTCCACCCAGGGGGAGGTAATGAAAAACTGTTTTTT.

V and J are TRBV14 and TRBJ2-7, with D maybe TRBD1 (6 bases). There are 11 residues in the CDR3. V was trimmed by 4 bases and J by 10 bases, leaving 11 bases between them. Germline V gene data show CDR1 as SGHDN and CDR2 as FVKESK. CDR3 in DNA: TGTGCCAGCAGCCTCGACAGGTTTCAGTACTTC. This encodes CASSLDRFQYF.

The chain uses TRBV3-1 (or the pseudogene TRBV3-2) and TRBJ2-1; possibly TRBD2 for D (6 bases). This CDR3 has 15 amino acids. Per the germline V gene, CDR1 is LGHDT and CDR2 is YNNKEL (reference sequence). Trimming cost V 4 bases and J 1 base, with 11 bases left between them. CDR3 coding DNA: TGTGCCAGCAGCCTCGGACTACTATCCTACAATGAGCAGTTCTTC. It yields the protein CASSLGLLSYNEQFF.

This chain joins TRBV10-3 and TRBJ1-1; D perhaps matches TRBD1 (5 bases). V was trimmed by 8 bases and J by 1 base, leaving 11 bases between them. This CDR3 has 13 amino acids. The germline V gene encodes CDR1 ENHRY and CDR2 SYGVKD. Written as DNA, the CDR3 is TGTGCCATCTATCACGGGGGGAACACTGAAGCTTTCTTT. It encodes CAIYHGGNTEAFF.

This rearrangement joins TRBV6-1 to TRBJ2-7, with D perhaps matching TRBD2 (5 bases). Germline loops: CDR1 MNHNS, CDR2 SASEGT. This CDR3 region has 14 residues. Trimming took 2 bases from V and 0 from J, leaving 8 bases between them. CDR3 coding DNA: TGTGCCAGCAGTGAATTGGACTTCTCCTACGAGCAGTACTTC. Its translation is CASSELDFSYEQYF.

This clone was detected a few times. This chain's CDR3 is CASSNYYEQYF. As DNA, the CDR3 is TGTGCCAGCAGCAATTACTACGAGCAGTACTTC. The chain links TRBV11-2 to TRBJ2-7; D remains unclear. Trimming cost V 5 bases and J 3 bases, with 5 bases left between them. CDR1 is SGHAT and CDR2 is FQNNGV in the germline V gene. The CDR3 sequence is 11 residues long.

This clone was observed a single time. The chain is built from TRBV6-2 or TRBV6-3 and TRBJ2-7; TRBD1 matches at 8 bases. Germline values: CDR1 MNHEY, CDR2 SVGEGT. V trimming: 5 bases; J trimming: 0 bases; junction bases outside the gene matches: 9. The CDR3 totals 16 residues. The CDR3, as DNA: TGTGCCAGCAGTGCCGGGACAGGCTTCTTCTCCTACGAGCAGTACTTC. This encodes CASSAGTGFFSYEQYF.